This note documents a single TCR beta chain sequence. Its specificity is not known. The data derive from a study of T-cell memory formation after mild COVID-19. 5'RACE with constant-segment primers built TCRalpha and TCRbeta cDNA libraries with UMIs. TCRdb independently ran MiXCR on the 5' RACE reads; one entry per CDR3 protein. The data contain fewer than 250,000 distinct CDR3 sequences, just over 15% of them singletons. The ends lost 6 bases at V and 5 bases at J; junction bases unmatched: 6. The CDR3 spans 13 residues. Germline-derived CDR1 and CDR2 are DFQATT and SNEGSKA (reference sequence). Whole-study findings and limits: Shrinking CD4+ clones were chiefly CM and EM; CD8+ ones were chiefly EMRA.

This chain links TRBV20-1 with TRBJ2-5; 10 nucleotides match TRBD2. The material sequenced was PBMCs or a T cell subset sorted from them (not recorded which). The source of this sequence is an adult woman who had mild COVID-19 (a few samples of this study predate the infection). Cell type and time point are not known. This CDR3 is CSAGLAARETQYF. Here the CDR3 DNA reads TGCAGTGCCGGACTAGCGGCTCGGGAGACCCAGTACTTC.